A selection of T cell receptor beta chains follows, all from one sample in a study of T cell responses to AZD1222 COVID-19 vaccine. The protocol was immunoSEQ multiplex PCR, while the TCRdb copy is restricted to in-frame clones and leaves out a portion. This sample yields some 120,000 clones, of which about nine tenths are seen a single time; 1.5% belongs to the top ten. Sample: peripheral blood, taken on day 0 of AZD1222 vaccination. These receptors were obtained from an adult in good health. Each CDR3 is given with its conserved first and last residue. D genes are given only for firm matches. For some rows the clone size is stated as once, few or many, or as a class when expanded; others skip it.

j_call d_call v_call clone_size cdr3_aa cdr3_nt
TRBJ1-5 NA TRBV5-5 NA CASSFRGGNQPQHF TGTGCCAGCAGCTTTAGGGGTGGCAATCAGCCCCAGCATTTT
TRBJ1-6 NA TRBV18 once CASSPPSKGDVNSPLHF TGTGCCAGCTCACCACCGAGTAAGGGGGATGTGAATTCACCCCTCCACTTT
TRBJ1-6 NA TRBV7-9 once CASSLAGINSPLHF TGTGCCAGCAGCTTAGCCGGGATAAATTCACCCCTCCACTTT
TRBJ1-2 NA TRBV15 NA CATSRDRNPGNGYTF TGTGCCACCAGCAGAGATCGAAACCCTGGGAATGGCTACACCTTC
TRBJ2-3 NA TRBV19 NA CASSFHDRFSTDTQYF TGTGCCAGTAGTTTCCACGACAGGTTTAGCACAGATACGCAGTATTTT
TRBJ2-1 TRBD2 TRBV5-5 NA CASSPPREGSYNEQFF TGTGCCAGCAGCCCACCTCGGGAGGGGAGTTACAATGAGCAGTTCTTC
TRBJ2-2 NA TRBV5-1 NA CASRAGSNTGELFF TGCGCCAGCAGGGCAGGGTCGAACACCGGGGAGCTGTTTTTT
TRBJ1-6 NA TRBV5-4 NA CASSGQNSPLHF TGTGCCAGCAGCGGCCAGAATTCACCCCTCCACTTT
TRBJ1-2 TRBD1 TRBV3-1/TRBV3-2 NA CASSQTRGTANVDCTF TGTGCCAGCAGCCAGACACGGGGGACAGCCAATGTAGACTGCACCTTC
TRBJ2-2 TRBD1 TRBV5-4 NA CASSRQGADTGELFF TGTGCCAGCAGCCGACAGGGGGCGGACACCGGGGAGCTGTTTTTT
TRBJ2-2 NA TRBV12-3/TRBV12-4 few CASSFYSGELFF TGTGCCAGCAGTTTTTATAGCGGCGAGCTGTTTTTT
TRBJ1-1 NA TRBV28 few CASSHRGNTEAFF TGTGCCAGCAGTCATCGGGGGAACACTGAAGCTTTCTTT
TRBJ1-2 TRBD1 TRBV19 NA CASSMDPGQGSDYGYTF TGTGCCAGTAGTATGGATCCGGGACAGGGGTCGGACTATGGCTACACCTTC
TRBJ2-7 TRBD2 TRBV7-2 NA CASSPSGGISYEQYF TGTGCCAGCAGCCCTAGCGGGGGGATCTCCTACGAGCAGTACTTC
TRBJ2-7 NA TRBV6-5 NA CASSYSPGPPYEQYF TGTGCCAGCAGTTACTCCCCAGGTCCCCCCTACGAGCAGTACTTC
TRBJ1-2 TRBD1 TRBV2 few CASSEAGMRQGLSNYGYTF TGTGCCAGCAGTGAAGCGGGGATGAGACAGGGACTTTCTAACTATGGCTACACCTTC
TRBJ2-1 NA TRBV29-1 once CSILNVGNEQFF TGCAGCATTTTGAACGTAGGGAATGAGCAGTTCTTC
TRBJ1-6 NA TRBV5-4 few CASSKEQGNSPLHF TGTGCCAGCAGCAAGGAACAGGGCAATTCACCCCTCCACTTT
TRBJ1-2 NA TRBV2 NA CASSESLGIAYGYTF TGTGCCAGCAGTGAGAGTTTGGGTATAGCCTATGGCTACACCTTC
TRBJ2-5 NA TRBV6-1 NA CASSDPQMLGGKYF TGTGCCAGCAGTGACCCGCAGATGCTGGGGGGAAAGTACTTC
TRBJ1-1 NA TRBV7-9 NA CASSSGLLNTEAFF TGTGCCAGCAGCTCAGGACTTTTGAACACTGAAGCTTTCTTT
TRBJ2-7 TRBD1 TRBV5-1 few CASSSIPGQGSYEQYF TGCGCCAGCAGCTCGATCCCGGGACAGGGCTCGTACGAGCAGTACTTC
TRBJ2-7 NA TRBV6-1 few CASSESGEQYF TGTGCCAGCAGTGAGTCCGGCGAGCAGTACTTC
TRBJ1-6 NA TRBV7-9 NA CASSPTDFSSYNSPLHF TGTGCCAGCAGCCCGACGGACTTTAGCTCCTATAATTCACCCCTCCACTTT
TRBJ1-2 NA TRBV18 once CASSYRDGYTF TGTGCCAGTTCGTACAGGGACGGCTACACCTTC
TRBJ1-1 NA TRBV7-9 once CASSPGPVNTEAFF TGTGCCAGCAGCCCAGGACCGGTGAACACTGAAGCTTTCTTT
TRBJ2-7 TRBD1 TRBV28 once CASSFPDRGQYF TGTGCCAGCAGTTTCCCCGACAGGGGACAGTACTTC
TRBJ2-7 TRBD1 TRBV9 NA CASSLTSGTGAYEQYF TGTGCCAGCAGCCTAACCTCCGGGACAGGGGCCTACGAGCAGTACTTC
TRBJ1-2 TRBD1 TRBV12-3/TRBV12-4 NA CASSLQGATGYTF TGTGCCAGCAGTTTACAGGGGGCTACTGGCTACACCTTC
TRBJ1-6 NA TRBV30 NA CASTALNSYNSPLHF TGTGCCTCAACCGCCCTAAACTCCTATAATTCACCCCTCCACTTT
TRBJ2-3 NA TRBV5-5 NA CASSRGGTDTQYF TGTGCCAGCAGTAGGGGGGGCACAGATACGCAGTATTTT
TRBJ1-1 NA TRBV18 few CASSPRGMEAFF TGTGCCAGCTCACCAAGGGGTATGGAAGCTTTCTTT
TRBJ2-1 NA TRBV5-1 NA CASSSGQWRGSNEQFF TGCGCCAGCAGCTCCGGTCAATGGAGGGGGAGCAATGAGCAGTTCTTC
TRBJ2-7 TRBD2 TRBV27 once CASSLLPSGGVGEQYF TGTGCCAGCAGTTTATTGCCTAGCGGGGGGGTTGGGGAGCAGTACTTC
TRBJ2-1 TRBD1 TRBV15 NA CATSLDRAWDPSYNEQFF TGTGCCACCAGCCTCGACAGGGCATGGGACCCCTCCTACAATGAGCAGTTCTTC
TRBJ1-3 TRBD1 TRBV3-1/TRBV3-2 NA CASSQDRTGGSGNTIYF TGTGCCAGCAGCCAAGATCGGACAGGGGGCTCTGGAAACACCATATATTTT
TRBJ2-7 TRBD2 TRBV5-6 NA CASSWDSSGEQYF TGTGCCAGCAGCTGGGACTCTAGCGGCGAGCAGTACTTC
TRBJ2-5 NA TRBV30 NA CAWSGGFQETQYF TGTGCCTGGAGTGGGGGATTTCAAGAGACCCAGTACTTC
TRBJ1-5 TRBD1 TRBV24-1 once CATSDRQGASNQPQHF TGTGCCACCAGTGATCGACAGGGGGCAAGCAATCAGCCCCAGCATTTT
TRBJ1-2 NA TRBV6-5 NA CASIGRLRYGYTF TGTGCCAGCATCGGACGGCTACGTTATGGCTACACCTTC
TRBJ2-3 TRBD2 TRBV6-1 NA CASSELAGEDTQYF TGTGCCAGCAGTGAATTAGCGGGGGAAGATACGCAGTATTTT
TRBJ1-1 TRBD1 TRBV5-4 NA CASSIRQGSLLLDTEAFF TGTGCCAGCAGCATCCGACAGGGGTCGCTTCTATTGGACACTGAAGCTTTCTTT
TRBJ2-7 TRBD1 TRBV2 NA CASRVYRGPNEQYF TGTGCCAGCAGAGTCTACAGGGGTCCCAACGAGCAGTACTTC
TRBJ1-6 NA TRBV5-4 NA CASSSPGLPALHF TGTGCCAGCAGCTCGCCGGGACTTCCAGCCCTCCACTTT
TRBJ2-5 TRBD1 TRBV24-1 NA CATGQGETQYF TGTGCCACCGGACAGGGAGAGACCCAGTACTTC
TRBJ2-1 NA TRBV5-1 NA CASSYRGNEQFF TGCGCCAGCAGCTACCGAGGGAATGAGCAGTTCTTC
TRBJ1-1 NA TRBV7-3 NA CASGPNPEGGNTEAFF TGTGCCAGCGGACCGAATCCGGAGGGTGGGAACACTGAAGCTTTCTTT
TRBJ1-1 NA TRBV9 NA CASSVTGVNTEAFF TGTGCCAGCAGCGTTACAGGAGTGAACACTGAAGCTTTCTTT
TRBJ1-1 TRBD1 TRBV10-3 NA CAISGGMRDRDMNTEAFF TGTGCCATCAGTGGTGGGATGAGGGACAGGGACATGAACACTGAAGCTTTCTTT
TRBJ2-2 TRBD2 TRBV6-2/TRBV6-3 NA CASSYPAGVNTGELFF TGTGCCAGCAGTTATCCAGCGGGGGTGAACACCGGGGAGCTGTTTTTT
TRBJ2-2 NA TRBV27 once CASSLAANTGELFF TGTGCCAGCAGTTTAGCGGCGAACACCGGGGAGCTGTTTTTT